This T cell receptor (beta chain) emerged from a study of CD8+CD57+ T cells in acquired aplastic anemia. Genomic DNA, the template, was used for profiling of the TCR beta VDJ and CDR3. In TCRdb, the reads were re-called with MiXCR into one record per CDR3 protein. This table holds about 220,000 distinct CDR3 sequences, around half found once. It was patients with CD8+CD57+ cell expansion by flow cytometry who were chosen for sequencing. This clonotype has only a few counts. Germline V lookup: CDR1 DFQATT, CDR2 SNEGSKA (reference sequence). This CDR3 comprises 12 residues. V dropped 6 bases and J dropped 1 base, with 10 bases sitting between them.

The origin of this receptor is a human donor with aplastic anemia. Material: sorted CD4+, CD8+, or CD8+CD57+ T cells (not recorded which) from PBMCs. The V call is TRBV20-1, the J call TRBJ2-7; perhaps TRBD1 as D (5 bases). The CDR3 DNA reads TGCAGTGCGAGTCAGGGATCCTACGAGCAGTACTTC. The encoded protein is CSASQGSYEQYF.